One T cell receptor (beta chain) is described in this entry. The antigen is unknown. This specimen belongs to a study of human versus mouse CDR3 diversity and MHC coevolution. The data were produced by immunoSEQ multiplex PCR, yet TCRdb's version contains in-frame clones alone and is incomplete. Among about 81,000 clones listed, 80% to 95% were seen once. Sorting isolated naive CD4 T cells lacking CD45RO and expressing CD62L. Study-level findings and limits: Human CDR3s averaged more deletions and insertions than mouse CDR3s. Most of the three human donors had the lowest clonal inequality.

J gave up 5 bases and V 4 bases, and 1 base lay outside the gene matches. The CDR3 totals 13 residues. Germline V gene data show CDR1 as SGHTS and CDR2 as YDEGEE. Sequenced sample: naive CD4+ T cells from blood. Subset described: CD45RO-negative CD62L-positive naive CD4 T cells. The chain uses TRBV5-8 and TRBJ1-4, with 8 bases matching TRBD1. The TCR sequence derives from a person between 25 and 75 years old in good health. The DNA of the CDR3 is TGTGCCAGCAGCCGGGACAGGAATGAAAAACTGTTTTTT. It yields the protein CASSRDRNEKLFF.